Presented here are 32 T cell receptor beta chains from one specimen sequenced in a study of regulatory T cells in long-lasting Graves disease (dated by TCRdb to the early 2020s). Library prep was done by multiplex PCR. This sample was sequenced with an Illumina HiSeq 4000. CDR3 regions were amplified by Arm-PCR with iRepertoire HTBI primers to construct TCR beta libraries. The public sequencing data were trimmed at Q25 with fastp and processed into clonotypes with MiXCR by TCRdb, which kept only in-frame beta chains. Entries are consolidated by CDR3 protein sequence, retaining the most common genes and DNA. The sample includes hundreds of thousands of distinct CDR3 sequences, with about 16% observed a single time. The ten largest account for 18% of the sample. The time point label for this specimen denotes: newly diagnosed GD, antithyroid drugs for less than 3 months. For both TCR sequencing and RNA sequencing, RNA was extracted from PBMCs in TRIzol.

These data were also reused for a study on T cells in Graves' hyperthyroidism and ophthalmopathy.

Here the sequenced sample was peripheral blood mononuclear cells (PBMCs), taken at new diagnosis, from a patient treated with antithyroid drugs. These receptors were taken from a woman aged 25 to 39 with Graves disease. Donor details come from another sample of the same person, matched by shared clones.

This clonotype has ten or more counts. The V gene is TRBV18, the J gene TRBJ2-7, with 7 nucleotides matching TRBD2. From germline, CDR1 is KGHSH and CDR2 LQKENI. V lost 3 bases, J lost 2 bases, and 10 bases stayed unmatched. There are 16 residues in the CDR3. The CDR3 nucleotides read TGTGCCAGCTCACCCCAGGCGCTAGCGGCAACCTACGAGCAGTACTTC. Protein: CASSPQALAATYEQYF.

The V gene is TRBV27, the J gene TRBJ2-7; 10 bases line up with TRBD2. The CDR3 totals 15 residues. Trimming took 6 bases from V and 2 from J; bases not matched to a gene: 7. CDR1 and CDR2 (germline): MNHEY, SMNVEV (reference sequence). For the CDR3, the DNA is TGTGCCAGCAGCTCCGGACTAGCGGTACCCTACGAGCAGTACTTC. This sequence encodes CASSSGLAVPYEQYF.

In its sample, this clonotype was seen a few times. This chain uses TRBV5-5 with TRBJ2-3; 10 nucleotides match TRBD1. Germline assignment: CDR1 SGHKS and CDR2 YYEKEE (reference sequence). Losses at the gene ends were 2 bases for V and 3 bases for J; bases not matched to a gene: 6. CDR3 size: 16 residues. The CDR3 DNA sequence: TGTGCCAGCAGCTTAGAACCGGGACAGGGGACAGATACGCAGTATTTT. It is translated as CASSLEPGQGTDTQYF.

The J gene is TRBJ2-2, the V gene TRBV20-1; D possibly corresponds to TRBD1 (6 bases). The germline V and J ends were trimmed by 1 base and 2 bases, with 11 bases remaining between them. The CDR3 runs to 15 residues. From germline, CDR1 is DFQATT and CDR2 SNEGSKA (reference sequence). CDR3: CSARGTATNTGELFF. The CDR3 DNA reads as TGCAGTGCTAGAGGGACAGCTACTAACACCGGGGAGCTGTTTTTT.

The sample holds a few counts of this clonotype. This chain links TRBV27 with TRBJ2-7, with D perhaps TRBD1 (5 bases). Germline assignment: CDR1 MNHEY and CDR2 SMNVEV (reference sequence). The V gene lost 4 bases and the J gene lost 2 bases, with 15 bases spanning the gap. This CDR3 is 15 amino acids long. The CDR3 reads CASSYRVGRPYEQYF. The CDR3 nucleotides are TGTGCCAGCAGTTACCGCGTGGGGCGGCCCTACGAGCAGTACTTC.

This clonotype was seen repeatedly, ten times or more. This chain joins TRBV7-9 and TRBJ1-1; no reliable D call. CDR3 length equals 12 residues. Germline V gene sequence: CDR1 SEHNR, CDR2 FQNEAQ (reference sequence). V dropped 4 bases and J dropped 1 base, with 4 bases sitting between them. DNA of the CDR3: TGTGCCAGCAGCTGGGGGAACACTGAAGCTTTCTTT. It is translated as CASSWGNTEAFF.

This clonotype was counted at least ten times. The rearrangement uses TRBV6-1 and TRBJ1-1; D unresolved. The CDR3 contains 15 residues. In germline, CDR1 is MNHNS, CDR2 SASEGT. V gave up 1 base and J gave up 0 bases, with 9 bases separating them. CDR3 bases: TGTGCCAGCAGTGAAGTAGTGACATTGAACACTGAAGCTTTCTTT. Translating it yields CASSEVVTLNTEAFF.

This clonotype was detected many times. V gene TRBV5-1 combines with J gene TRBJ2-1; 9 bases match TRBD2. V trimming: 4 bases; J trimming: 4 bases; junction bases outside the gene matches: 6. Germline CDR1 reads SGHRS; CDR2 reads YFSETQ. This CDR3 comprises 15 residues. The CDR3 loop is CASSLTSGKYNEQFF. For the CDR3, the DNA is TGCGCCAGCAGCCTGACTAGCGGCAAGTACAATGAGCAGTTCTTC.

There are many counts of this clonotype. The J gene is TRBJ1-2, the V gene TRBV7-9; D gene ambiguous. Trimming left V 3 bases short and J 3 bases short, with 2 bases between. The CDR3 has 11 amino acids. The germline gives CDR1 SEHNR, CDR2 FQNEAQ (reference sequence). The CDR3 bases are TGTGCCAGCAGCTTTTACTATGGCTACACCTTC. It translates to CASSFYYGYTF.

This clonotype was counted at least ten times. The chain couples TRBV5-1 to TRBJ1-2, with D hard to call. CDR1 SGHRS and CDR2 YFSETQ come from the germline V gene. Trimming shortened V by 0 bases and J by 6 bases, and 9 bases separated the two germline ends. There are 13 residues in the CDR3. CDR3 residues: CASSLADDDGYTF. Written as DNA, the CDR3 is TGCGCCAGCAGCTTGGCAGATGACGATGGCTACACCTTC.

V gene TRBV11-3 combines with J gene TRBJ2-7; D is unresolved. V gave up 5 bases and J gave up 0 bases, with 23 bases separating them. CDR1 is SGHNT and CDR2 is YENEEA in the germline V gene. This CDR3 has 18 residues. CDR3 loop: CASSLDLLLNSSSYEQYF. DNA for the CDR3: TGTGCCAGCAGCCTCGATCTCCTCCTTAACTCCAGCTCCTACGAGCAGTACTTC.

Turning to this clonotype: This could be a read error, since a much larger clone is one nucleotide away. The chain employs TRBV6-5 and TRBJ1-4; 7 positions match TRBD1. CDR3 length equals 14 residues. Germline assignment: CDR1 MNHEY and CDR2 SVGAGI. In DNA form, the CDR3 reads TGTGCCAGCAGTTACACAGGGGAGAATGAAAAACCGTTTTTT. Protein: CASSYTGENEKPFF.

This chain links TRBV18 with TRBJ2-1; tentatively, D is TRBD1 or TRBD2 (5 bases each). Germline V gene data show CDR1 as KGHSH and CDR2 as LQKENI. This CDR3 is 15 amino acids long. The germline V and J ends were trimmed by 3 bases and 2 bases, with 11 bases remaining between them. The CDR3 coding sequence is TGTGCCAGCTCACCTCGAGAGGGGACCTACAATGAGCAGTTCTTC. Its translation: CASSPREGTYNEQFF. The full variable domain, with the rest looked up from reference TRBV18 and TRBJ2-1, is NAGVMQNPRHLVRRRGQEARLRCSPMKGHSHVYWYRQLPEEGLKFMVYLQKENIIDESGMPKERFSAEFPKEGPSILRIQQVVRGDSAAYFCASSPREGTYNEQFFGPGTRLTVL.

This chain joins TRBV7-3 and TRBJ1-1; 7 bases fit TRBD1. V shed 5 bases and J 10 bases; nucleotides not matched to a gene: 10. Per germline, CDR1 SGHTA and CDR2 FQGTGA. The CDR3 has 13 amino acids. CDR3 sequence reads: CASSPEQGGRAFF. The CDR3 nucleotides are TGTGCCAGCAGCCCGGAGCAGGGGGGGAGAGCTTTCTTT.

Worth noting for this clonotype: A much bigger clone sits one base away, suggesting this may be a read error. The conserved phenylalanine or tryptophan is not found at the CDR3 terminus, so this likely reflects a read error. The rearrangement uses TRBV7-2 and TRBJ2-1, with D possibly TRBD1 on 5 matching bases. Between the trimmed V and J ends, which lost 5 bases and 9 bases, there was a span of 11 bases. This CDR3 has 12 amino acids. The germline V gene encodes CDR1 SGHTA and CDR2 FQGNSA. The CDR3 is CASSALRGEQFL. The CDR3 coding sequence is TGTGCCAGCAGCGCGTTAAGGGGTGAGCAGTTCCTC.

In this sample, this clonotype turned up many times. This sequence joins TRBV28 and TRBJ1-4; no definite D call. This CDR3 contains 15 residues. Deletions cut 8 bases from V and 7 bases from J, with 20 bases between. The V gene's germline CDR1 is MDHEN and CDR2 SYDVKM. CDR3 region: CASASVSLGGEKLFF. The CDR3 DNA reads as TGTGCCAGCGCTTCCGTTAGTCTGGGTGGTGAAAAACTGTTTTTT. Full variable domain (rest looked up from reference TRBV28 and TRBJ1-4): DVKVTQSSRYLVKRTGEKVFLECVQDMDHENMFWYRQDPGLGLRLIYFSYDVKMKEKGDIPEGYSVSREKKERFSLILESASTNQTSMYLCASASVSLGGEKLFFGSGTQLSVL.

This clonotype has only a few counts. CDR3: CAWGTGLSGNTIYF. Written as DNA, the CDR3 is TGTGCCTGGGGGACAGGGCTCTCTGGAAACACCATATATTTT. V usage is TRBV30 and J usage is TRBJ1-3; TRBD1 matches 9 bases. The CDR3 consists of 14 residues. CDR1 GTSNPN and CDR2 SVGIG come from the germline V gene (reference sequence). V lost 5 bases to trimming and J lost 0 bases; unmatched junction nucleotides: 2.

This clonotype was counted many times. This sequence joins TRBV6-1 and TRBJ1-1; possibly TRBD1 for D (6 bases). The CDR3 has 11 residues. V was shortened by 7 bases and J by 10 bases, with 13 bases between the two germline ends. Germline V lookup: CDR1 MNHNS, CDR2 SASEGT. CDR3 sequence (DNA): TGTGCCAGCAAACTCCGGGGGGCAGCTTTCTTT. Protein product: CASKLRGAAFF.

This clonotype was recorded many times. For the CDR3, the DNA is TGTGCCAGCAGTTTCGGGGGGGGCGCGGGCAATCAGCCCCAGCATTTT. Amino acid sequence: CASSFGGGAGNQPQHF. The chain uses TRBV12-3 or TRBV12-4 and TRBJ1-5; weak D call: TRBD1 (6 bases). Trimming cost V 3 bases and J 2 bases, with 14 bases left between them. This CDR3 has 16 amino acids.

Notes on this clonotype: A read error may explain this, as a much larger clone is one base away. The V call is TRBV20-1, the J call TRBJ1-2; TRBD1 matches at 9 bases. This CDR3 comprises 15 residues. The germline V gene encodes CDR1 DFQATT and CDR2 SNEGSKA (reference sequence). The CDR3 DNA reads as TGCAATGCTAGAGAGGGTGGACAGGGGATCTATGGCTACACCTTC. Its translation: CNAREGGQGIYGYTF.

As to this clonotype: Because it lacks the conserved phenylalanine or tryptophan at the end, this CDR3 is likely a read error. The genes are TRBV5-5 and TRBJ2-3, with D uncertain. The germline V gene encodes CDR1 SGHKS and CDR2 YYEKEE (reference sequence). With 1 base removed from V and 2 bases from J, the gap between germline ends came to 2 bases. This CDR3 contains 12 residues. The CDR3 loop reads CASSLSTDTQYL. The CDR3 DNA is TGTGCCAGCAGCTTGTCCACAGATACGCAGTATCTT.

Many counts were recorded for this clonotype. The gene calls are TRBV28 and TRBJ2-3; D remains ambiguous. CDR3 length: 16 residues. V dropped 6 bases and J dropped 0 bases, with 16 bases sitting between them. Germline V gene data show CDR1 as MDHEN and CDR2 as SYDVKM. The CDR3 DNA reads TGTGCCAGCAGAGTAGCCCTGTCGACTAGCACAGATACGCAGTATTTT. Translating gives CASRVALSTSTDTQYF.

V is TRBV20-1 and J is TRBJ1-3, with 8 bases fitting TRBD1. The J segment lost 7 bases and the V segment lost 5 bases, leaving 10 bases of the junction unmatched. The germline V gene has CDR1 DFQATT and CDR2 SNEGSKA (reference sequence). The CDR3 is made up of 14 amino acids. The DNA for the CDR3 is TGCAGTGCTCGGACAGGGATCGTCCCGAACACCATATATTTT. Amino acid sequence: CSARTGIVPNTIYF.

This clonotype has only a few counts. This chain connects TRBV24-1 to TRBJ2-1, with 11 bases matching TRBD2. V gave up 1 base and J gave up 9 bases; unmatched junction bases: 4. Germline CDR1 reads KGHDR; CDR2 reads SFDVKD. The CDR3 sequence is 15 residues long. This CDR3 reads CATSDFSSGRPEQFF. CDR3 in DNA: TGTGCCACCAGTGATTTTTCTAGCGGGAGGCCTGAGCAGTTCTTC.

This clonotype was seen only a few times. The chain is built from TRBV15 and TRBJ1-5, with D unresolved. CDR1 LNHNV and CDR2 YYDKDF come from the germline V gene (reference sequence). The CDR3 has 14 residues. Trimming cost V 3 bases and J 3 bases, with 9 bases left between them. The CDR3 here is CATSSTALNQPQHF. CDR3 nucleotides: TGTGCCACCAGCAGTACAGCGCTCAATCAGCCCCAGCATTTT. Complete variable domain (other parts from reference TRBV15 and TRBJ1-5): DAMVIQNPRYQVTQFGKPVTLSCSQTLNHNVMYWYQQKSSQAPKLLFHYYDKDFNNEADTPDNFQSRRPNTSFCFLDIRSPGLGDTAMYLCATSSTALNQPQHFGDGTRLSIL.

This clonotype was counted a few times. The chain carries TRBV24-1 and TRBJ1-2; D gene uncertain. Trimming stripped 3 bases from V and 4 bases from J, with 8 bases between. The CDR3 is made up of 13 amino acids. The V gene's germline CDR1 is KGHDR and CDR2 SFDVKD. DNA for the CDR3: TGTGCCACCAGTGATCGGTCTACCTATGGCTACACCTTC. Encoded protein: CATSDRSTYGYTF.

V is TRBV19 and J is TRBJ1-2, with a possible D match to TRBD1 (6 bases). This CDR3 region has 12 residues. The V gene lost 5 bases and the J gene lost 7 bases, with 11 bases spanning the gap. Germline V gene sequence: CDR1 LNHDA, CDR2 SQIVND (reference sequence). The DNA for the CDR3 is TGTGCCAGTAGTTCACAGGGACTTGGCTACACCTTC. Translating gives CASSSQGLGYTF.

This chain uses TRBV28 with TRBJ2-5; 8 nucleotides agree with TRBD1. The CDR3 is 14 residues long. J lost 3 bases, V lost 1 base, and 1 base had no gene match. Germline V gene sequence: CDR1 MDHEN, CDR2 SYDVKM. The CDR3 region is CASSLLGQEETQYF. The CDR3 nucleotides read TGTGCCAGCAGTTTATTGGGACAGGAAGAGACCCAGTACTTC.

In its sample, this clonotype was seen many times. The J gene is TRBJ2-4, the V gene TRBV12-3 or TRBV12-4, with TRBD1 matching 9 bases. CDR3 size: 12 residues. V trimming: 6 bases; J trimming: 14 bases; junction bases outside the gene matches: 8. CDR3 nucleotide sequence: TGTGCCAGCAGCCAAACAGGGGGCGCGAAGTACTTC. Its translation is CASSQTGGAKYF.

V is TRBV3-1 and J is TRBJ2-3; 8 nucleotides match TRBD1. The J call is doubtful: the DNA matches TRBJ2-5 better. The CDR3 spans 14 residues. Germline CDR1 is LGHDT and CDR2 is YNNKEL (reference sequence). CDR3 sequence reads: CASRRDTGGRTQYF. CDR3 nucleotide sequence: TGTGCCAGCAGGCGAGATACAGGGGGTCGGACCCAGTACTTC.

This clonotype was recorded at least ten times. This chain joins TRBV7-6 and TRBJ2-5, with D possibly being TRBD1 or TRBD2 (5 bases each). Per germline, CDR1 SGHVS and CDR2 FNYEAQ. Trimming shortened V by 1 base and J by 5 bases, and 14 bases separated the two germline ends. This CDR3 is 15 amino acids long. CDR3 DNA sequence: TGTGCCAGCAGCTTAGATCAAGGGACCCTGGAGACCCAGTACTTC. Protein: CASSLDQGTLETQYF.

This clonotype came up a few times. This chain links TRBV7-3 with TRBJ2-1; TRBD2 matches at 9 bases. CDR3 size: 18 residues. J gave up 2 bases and V 1 base, and 9 bases lay outside the gene matches. Germline V gene data show CDR1 as SGHTA and CDR2 as FQGTGA. The CDR3 nucleotides are TGTGCCAGCAGCTTAATCGTTAGCGGGAGAGTCCCCTACAATGAGCAGTTCTTC. It specifies CASSLIVSGRVPYNEQFF. Based on the CDR3 plus reference TRBV7-3 and TRBJ2-1, the full variable domain is GAGVSQTPSNKVTEKGKYVELRCDPISGHTALYWYRQSLGQGPEFLIYFQGTGAADDSGLPNDRFFAVRPEGSVSTLKIQRTERGDSAVYLCASSLIVSGRVPYNEQFFGPGTRLTVL.